Below are 11 T cell receptor beta chains sequenced from a single sample in a study of cytomegalovirus exposure and HLA in healthy donors (dated by TCRdb to 2017 to 2019). The library was prepared using the immunoSEQ multiplex PCR assay. A mixture of 60 forward primers for TCR Vbeta segments and 13 reverse primers for TCR Jbeta segments was used in the multiplex PCR. The table comes from immuneACCESS by way of TCRdb, which keeps in-frame sequences with V and J called. Part of the clones is missing from these tables; in studies checked, under half for an unresolved V gene and the rest for unknown reasons. Counted in this sample were approximately 180,000 clones; around 80% of them appeared once. The ten largest clones represent about 13% of the sample. Sequenced sample: PBMCs. These receptors came from a woman in her 50s in good health and CMV-seropositive.

The sample holds a few counts of this clone. This rearrangement joins TRBV19 to TRBJ1-6; 8 nucleotides line up with TRBD1. The CDR3 has 14 residues. Germline V gene sequence: CDR1 LNHDA, CDR2 SQIVND (reference sequence). V lost 3 bases to trimming and J lost 9 bases; unmatched junction nucleotides: 4. CDR3: CASSMTQGGSPLHF. In nucleotides, the CDR3 is TGTGCCAGTAGTATGACACAGGGGGGTTCACCCCTCCACTTT.

The rearrangement uses TRBV7-2 and TRBJ2-1; TRBD2 might be the D (7 bases). The ends were cut back, 0 bases at V and 7 bases at J, with 10 bases in the middle. Germline CDR1 is SGHTA and CDR2 is FQGNSA. This CDR3 has 14 residues. The CDR3 region has the DNA TGTGCCAGCAGCTTAGCGGGGGGGCGGAATGAGCAGTTCTTC. Amino acids: CASSLAGGRNEQFF.

Details on this clone: One end of the junction fails to match germline, which may point to a read error. The gene calls are TRBV7-9 and TRBJ1-2, with 7 bases fitting TRBD1. The CDR3 is 13 residues long. Per the germline V gene, CDR1 is SEHNR and CDR2 is FQNEAQ (reference sequence). CDR3 sequence reads: CSSSYTGVLGYTF. The CDR3 DNA reads TGTTCCAGCAGCTACACAGGGGTCCTCGGCTACACCTTC.

This chain connects TRBV7-2 to TRBJ2-7; D possibly corresponds to TRBD2 (5 bases). V was pared by 5 bases and J by 3 bases, with 11 bases between. The CDR3 has 13 amino acids. Germline V CDR1 and CDR2: SGHTA, FQGNSA. The CDR3, as DNA: TGTGCCAGCAGCCAGGCTCGGGGCTACGAGCAGTACTTC. Its protein product is CASSQARGYEQYF. The full variable domain, in which reference TRBV7-2 and TRBJ2-7 provide the parts outside the CDR3, is GAGVSQSPSNKVTEKGKDVELRCDPISGHTALYWYRQSLGQGLEFLIYFQGNSAPDKSGLPSDRFSAERTGGSVSTLTIQRTQQEDSAVYLCASSQARGYEQYFGPGTRLTVT.

The chain joins TRBV4-2 to TRBJ2-3; 8 nucleotides agree with TRBD2. Germline V CDR1 and CDR2: LGHNA, YNFKEQ. The V gene end was trimmed by 1 base and the J gene end by 4 bases; junction bases not matched to a gene: 13. The CDR3 runs to 18 residues. The CDR3 is CASSQVRSGTSVSDTQYF. DNA of the CDR3: TGTGCCAGCAGCCAAGTGAGGTCCGGGACTAGTGTTTCAGATACGCAGTATTTT.

To note about this clone: Other DNA sequences in the same sample also yield this CDR3. The chain recombines TRBV7-9 with TRBJ1-6; the match to TRBD1 covers 7 bases. CDR3 size: 14 residues. The germline V gene has CDR1 SEHNR and CDR2 FQNEAQ (reference sequence). Unmatched junction bases numbered 4, after V lost 5 bases and J lost 6 bases. The CDR3: CASSPGQSNSPLHF. Written as DNA, the CDR3 is TGTGCCAGCAGCCCGGGACAGTCTAATTCACCCCTCCACTTT.

In this sample, this clone turned up a few times. J is TRBJ2-6 and V is TRBV13; D remains unclear. Trimming removed 4 bases at V and 1 base at J, with 5 bases between. The CDR3 length is 14 residues. Germline loops: CDR1 PRHDT, CDR2 FYEKMQ (reference sequence). The CDR3 protein is CASSSLSGANVLTF. The CDR3 DNA follows: TGTGCCAGCAGCTCCCTTTCTGGGGCCAACGTCCTGACTTTC.

The rearrangement uses TRBV28 and TRBJ2-5; D might be TRBD2 (5 bases). Germline CDR1 and CDR2: MDHEN and SYDVKM. The CDR3 totals 15 residues. The V end lost 7 bases, the J end lost 5 bases, and 20 bases lay between the germline ends. This CDR3 reads CASIPEGPGGETQYF. CDR3 coding DNA: TGTGCCAGCATCCCTGAGGGCCCCGGAGGCGAGACCCAGTACTTC. The entire variable domain, with the rest obtained from reference TRBV28 and TRBJ2-5, is as follows: DVKVTQSSRYLVKRTGEKVFLECVQDMDHENMFWYRQDPGLGLRLIYFSYDVKMKEKGDIPEGYSVSREKKERFSLILESASTNQTSMYLCASIPEGPGGETQYFGPGTRLLVL.

There are a few counts of this clone. The V gene is TRBV27, the J gene TRBJ2-7; the D gene is possibly TRBD1 (5 bases). The germline V and J ends were trimmed by 5 bases and 3 bases, with 17 bases remaining between them. Germline CDR1 is MNHEY and CDR2 is SMNVEV (reference sequence). The CDR3 covers 15 residues. As DNA, the CDR3 is TGTGCCAGCAGTCTTATAGGGGCATCGGGCTACGAGCAGTACTTC. Translated, it gives CASSLIGASGYEQYF.

The rearrangement links TRBV2 to TRBJ1-5, with 7 bases that match TRBD1. This CDR3 spans 14 amino acids. After removal of 4 bases from V and 5 bases from J, the junction contained 5 bases not matched to a gene. CDR1 SNHLY and CDR2 FYNNEI come from the germline V gene. The chain's CDR3 is CASSGGQFDQPQHF. The CDR3 coding sequence is TGTGCCAGCAGTGGGGGACAGTTCGATCAGCCCCAGCATTTT.

The CDR3 DNA sequence: TGCGCCAGCAGCACCTCAGGGATCCCCACAGATACGCAGTATTTT. It encodes CASSTSGIPTDTQYF. This chain links TRBV5-1 with TRBJ2-3; TRBD1 is a possible D gene (5 bases). Looked up from germline, CDR1 is SGHRS and CDR2 is YFSETQ. V shed 4 bases and J shed 2 bases, with 14 bases lying between them. CDR3 length: 15 residues.